This entry lists 20 T cell receptor beta chains sequenced from one sample in a study of T cells after yellow fever vaccination (dated by TCRdb to between 2018 and 2021). The library was built by means of 5' RACE. Instrument on record: Illumina HiSeq 2500. TCRdb redid the processing of the public reads, applying fastp at Q25 and MiXCR, and retained in-frame beta chains. Entries are consolidated by CDR3 protein sequence, retaining the most common genes and DNA. Here the sample has some 600,000 distinct CDR3 sequences; over 9% occur a single time. The top ten hold about 16% of the sample. The label giving this sample's treatment or condition can be read as: live attenuated yellow fever vaccine strain. The sample here was PBMCs, taken on the day of the yellow fever booster vaccination. The receptor source for this set is a man younger than 40 who received the YFV17D yellow fever vaccine.

Only a few counts were recorded for this clonotype. The chain links TRBV7-6 to TRBJ1-3; D ambiguous. Germline CDR1 and CDR2: SGHVS and FNYEAQ. CDR3 length: 15 amino acids. V gave up 4 bases and J gave up 4 bases, with 14 bases separating them. The CDR3 is CASSSAATPGNTIYF. The CDR3 DNA sequence: TGTGCCAGCAGCTCGGCGGCGACACCAGGAAACACCATATATTTT.

This clonotype was counted a few times. The chain uses TRBV20-1 and TRBJ2-1, with TRBD2 matching 7 bases. Germline assignment: CDR1 DFQATT and CDR2 SNEGSKA (reference sequence). The CDR3 spans 17 residues. After removal of 5 bases from V and 0 bases from J, the junction contained 13 bases not matched to a gene. The CDR3 here is CSARTYSGMSSYNEQFF. The CDR3 coding sequence is TGCAGTGCTCGGACCTACAGCGGGATGAGCTCCTACAATGAGCAGTTCTTC.

The table lists this clonotype with a few counts. This sequence joins TRBV28 and TRBJ2-3; D call uncertain. Germline V CDR1 and CDR2: MDHEN, SYDVKM. CDR3 length: 11 residues. The V and J ends lost 10 bases and 6 bases respectively, with 11 bases between them. The CDR3 reads CATDTEDTQYF. The CDR3 DNA sequence: TGTGCCACCGACACTGAGGATACGCAGTATTTT.

The CDR3 region is CARPPGLRSYEQYF. The CDR3 DNA reads TGTGCCAGACCTCCGGGTCTCAGATCCTACGAGCAGTACTTC. V and J are TRBV27 and TRBJ2-7; D not certain. The germline V gene encodes CDR1 MNHEY and CDR2 SMNVEV (reference sequence). Trimming cost V 9 bases and J 1 base, with 16 bases left between them. The CDR3 covers 14 residues.

The chain uses TRBV7-3 and TRBJ2-6; tentative D call: TRBD1 (6 bases). CDR1 is SGHTA, CDR2 FQGTGA, per germline. The CDR3 consists of 19 residues. Trimming cost V 5 bases and J 0 bases, with 20 bases left between them. As DNA, the CDR3 is TGTGCCAGCAGCCGCCCCCTGGACAGTCCCATCTCTGGGGCCAACGTCCTGACTTTC. This gives the protein CASSRPLDSPISGANVLTF.

This clonotype turned up a few times. The chain recombines TRBV15 with TRBJ1-5; 8 nucleotides match TRBD1. The V gene end was trimmed by 9 bases and the J gene end by 3 bases; junction bases not matched to a gene: 4. Germline CDR1 and CDR2: LNHNV and YYDKDF (reference sequence). The CDR3 is made up of 13 amino acids. In nucleotides, the CDR3 is TGTGCCACGACAGGGGACACCAATCAGCCCCAGCATTTT. It yields the protein CATTGDTNQPQHF.

The rearrangement links TRBV14 to TRBJ1-1; TRBD1 aligns across 8 bases. The trim removed 4 bases at V and 0 bases at J, leaving 4 bases unmatched. The CDR3 is made up of 15 amino acids. Germline loops: CDR1 SGHDN, CDR2 FVKESK. Written as DNA, the CDR3 is TGTGCCAGCAGCCCGGGACAGGTGATGAACACTGAAGCTTTCTTT. Its protein is CASSPGQVMNTEAFF. Variable domain in full (rest from reference TRBV14 and TRBJ1-1): EAGVTQFPSHSVIEKGQTVTLRCDPISGHDNLYWYRRVMGKEIKFLLHFVKESKQDESGMPNNRFLAERTGGTYSTLKVQPAELEDSGVYFCASSPGQVMNTEAFFGQGTRLTVV.

This clonotype was detected a few times. The gene calls are TRBV10-3 and TRBJ2-7; D call uncertain. Germline lookup yields CDR1 ENHRY and CDR2 SYGVKD. The CDR3 totals 12 residues. Trimming pared 3 bases from V and 1 base from J, leaving 4 bases between. CDR3 sequence reads: CAISDVSYEQYF. The CDR3, as DNA: TGTGCCATCAGTGATGTATCCTACGAGCAGTACTTC.

The chain links TRBV25-1 to TRBJ1-6; 7 bases are shared with TRBD1. V shed 9 bases and J 3 bases; nucleotides not matched to a gene: 5. Germline-derived CDR1 and CDR2 are MGHDK and SYGVNS. The CDR3 is 14 amino acids. This CDR3 is CASGGQVYNSPLHF. The CDR3 coding sequence is TGTGCCAGTGGTGGACAGGTCTATAATTCACCCCTCCACTTT.

This clonotype was seen a handful of times. The chain couples TRBV7-9 to TRBJ2-1; unclear D gene. V was clipped by 4 bases and J by 2 bases, with 6 bases between them. Germline loops: CDR1 SEHNR, CDR2 FQNEAQ (reference sequence). This CDR3 is built from 13 residues. CDR3 nucleotide sequence: TGTGCCAGCAGCTCGTCCCCCTACAATGAGCAGTTCTTC. Protein sequence: CASSSSPYNEQFF.

The chain has TRBV7-8 and TRBJ2-5; D is ambiguous. V shed 2 bases and J shed 5 bases, with 9 bases lying between them. Germline V lookup: CDR1 SGHVS, CDR2 FQNEAQ. This CDR3 has 13 residues. The CDR3 DNA sequence: TGTGCCAGCAGCTTAAGATTTATGGAGACCCAGTACTTC. Its protein product is CASSLRFMETQYF.

This clonotype was detected many times. The rearrangement links TRBV7-2 to TRBJ1-1; D gene unclear. V lost 1 base and J 11 bases, leaving 8 bases between the germline ends. CDR3 length: 11 amino acids. Germline values: CDR1 SGHTA, CDR2 FQGNSA. The CDR3 is CASSLGTRAFF. The CDR3 DNA is TGTGCCAGCAGCTTAGGTACGCGGGCTTTCTTT. Variable domain in full (rest from reference TRBV7-2 and TRBJ1-1): GAGVSQSPSNKVTEKGKDVELRCDPISGHTALYWYRQSLGQGLEFLIYFQGNSAPDKSGLPSDRFSAERTGGSVSTLTIQRTQQEDSAVYLCASSLGTRAFFGQGTRLTVV.

This clonotype has ten or more counts. The rearrangement links TRBV2 to TRBJ2-5; D gene ambiguous. The V gene's germline CDR1 is SNHLY and CDR2 FYNNEI. Trimming removed 3 bases from V and 4 bases from J, with 3 bases in between. This CDR3 has 11 amino acids. The CDR3 sequence: CASSDGETQYF. The CDR3 DNA follows: TGTGCCAGCAGTGACGGAGAGACCCAGTACTTC.

This clonotype was seen a few times. The rearrangement links TRBV20-1 to TRBJ1-2; no clear D. CDR3 length: 14 amino acids. Germline lookup yields CDR1 DFQATT and CDR2 SNEGSKA (reference sequence). The V and J ends lost 1 base and 1 base respectively, with 10 bases between them. The CDR3 here is CSARALDVNYGYTF. Written as DNA, the CDR3 is TGCAGTGCTAGAGCTCTGGATGTTAACTATGGCTACACCTTC.

CDR3 protein: CASSSGGTGGSGTQYF. CDR3 bases: TGTGCCAGCAGCTCTGGGGGGACAGGGGGTTCGGGGACCCAGTACTTC. The V and J genes are TRBV12-3 or TRBV12-4 and TRBJ2-5, with 11 bases matching TRBD1. CDR3 size: 16 residues. The J segment lost 7 bases and the V segment lost 6 bases, leaving 13 bases of the junction unmatched.

CDR3 loop: CATSRTFNSYNEQFF. The CDR3 DNA sequence: TGTGCCACCAGCAGAACCTTTAATTCCTACAATGAGCAGTTCTTC. The chain couples TRBV15 to TRBJ2-1; D remains unclear. Germline loops: CDR1 LNHNV, CDR2 YYDKDF (reference sequence). V was cut by 2 bases and J by 1 base, with 9 bases left in between. This CDR3 has 15 amino acids.

The V call is TRBV6-1, the J call TRBJ2-5; D is unresolved. The length of the CDR3 is 13 residues. Germline V lookup: CDR1 MNHNS, CDR2 SASEGT. V was pared by 7 bases and J by 0 bases, with 9 bases between. The CDR3 loop reads CASKVRNQETQYF. The CDR3 bases are TGTGCCAGCAAAGTCAGGAACCAAGAGACCCAGTACTTC.

The chain links TRBV2 to TRBJ1-1, with a tentative D call TRBD1 (5 bases). V was pared by 6 bases and J by 0 bases, with 8 bases between. This CDR3 spans 13 amino acids. Germline assignment: CDR1 SNHLY and CDR2 FYNNEI. CDR3 sequence reads: CASSIRVNTEAFF. CDR3 bases: TGTGCCAGCAGCATCAGGGTGAACACTGAAGCTTTCTTT.

The rearrangement links TRBV9 to TRBJ2-5, with 12 bases identical to TRBD2. The V segment lost 3 bases and the J segment 3 bases; nucleotides outside the gene matches: 3. Germline lookup yields CDR1 SGDLS and CDR2 YYNGEE. The CDR3 spans 15 residues. The CDR3 sequence is CASSASGRGEETQYF. CDR3 DNA sequence: TGTGCCAGCAGCGCTAGCGGGAGGGGCGAAGAGACCCAGTACTTC.

This clonotype has only a few counts. This chain uses TRBV20-1 with TRBJ2-3; possibly TRBD2 for D (6 bases). Germline loops: CDR1 DFQATT, CDR2 SNEGSKA (reference sequence). The CDR3 extends over 16 amino acids. The ends were cut back, 0 bases at V and 1 base at J, with 14 bases in the middle. The CDR3 DNA follows: TGCAGTGCTAGAGATCTTGGCGGGGTGGGCACAGATACGCAGTATTTT. Its protein is CSARDLGGVGTDTQYF.